This T cell receptor (beta chain) was documented in a study of shared clonotypes between healthy human individuals. Overall study results and limits: Generation probabilities were higher for clonotypes shared across all four sorted-subset donors than for unshared ones. Donors were few, which limited the genetic and exposure-history diversity represented.

The authors loaded about 200 ng DNA, about 30,000 T cell genomes, into sorted-subset replicate PCRs. Per the authors' pipeline: ImmunoSEQ gave junction-only sequences without quality scores, so filtering differed. Assay: immunoSEQ multiplex PCR; the TCRdb copy retains only in-frame clones and omits some. That table supplies the V and J calls and clone size; D and trimming were determined from the DNA. This sample yields some 2.3 million clones, of which 90% to 95% are seen a single time; around 0.4% belongs to the top ten. Of note for this clone: The antigen remains unidentified.

The junction had 8 bases not matched to a gene; V was cut back by 1 base and J by 0 bases. The V gene's germline CDR1 is MGHRA and CDR2 YSYEKL. The CDR3 spans 20 residues. The rearrangement joins TRBV4-1 to TRBJ2-1, with 14 positions matching TRBD2. The sequenced sample was naive CD4+ T cells from PBMCs. As for subset: CD45RA+ positively selected. The receptor's source is a man aged 18 to 29 in good health. Some clones in this sample may be carry-over from other donors' samples. CDR3 region: CASSQVGGLAGVGSYNEQFF. CDR3 DNA sequence: TGCGCCAGCAGCCAAGTGGGGGGACTAGCGGGAGTCGGCTCCTACAATGAGCAGTTCTTC.